The 22 T cell receptor beta chains below all came from one sample that was sequenced in a study of blood T cell repertoires in COVID-19. Profiling relied on immunoSEQ multiplex PCR, and the TCRdb table lists in-frame clones only, not all of them. The table has 90,000 to 100,000 clones, 75% to 90% seen once. The sequenced material came from peripheral blood. The source is a man aged 80 or over with acute or convalescent COVID-19.

The rearrangement joins TRBV19 to TRBJ2-7; possibly TRBD1 for D (5 bases). Germline lookup yields CDR1 LNHDA and CDR2 SQIVND (reference sequence). CDR3 length: 15 amino acids. Trimming pared 5 bases from V and 0 bases from J, leaving 14 bases between. CDR3 sequence: CASSPGDRASYEQYF. CDR3 coding DNA: TGTGCCAGTAGTCCCGGTGACAGAGCCTCCTACGAGCAGTACTTC.

Here the CDR3 reads CASTQRWEGHYGYTF. The DNA of the CDR3 is TGTGCCAGTACTCAAAGGTGGGAGGGCCACTATGGCTACACCTTC. The chain couples TRBV19 to TRBJ1-2, with no clear D. The CDR3 has 15 amino acids. Trimming took off 7 bases at V and 3 bases at J, with 18 bases between the two ends. Germline V gives CDR1 LNHDA, CDR2 SQIVND (reference sequence).

The V and J genes are TRBV11-2 and TRBJ2-1, with D unresolved. Germline lookup yields CDR1 SGHAT and CDR2 FQNNGV. Trimming took 0 bases from V and 3 from J, leaving 9 bases between them. CDR3 length: 15 residues. In DNA, the CDR3 is TGTGCCAGCAGCTTAGAGCACACTAACTACAATGAGCAGTTCTTC. Translation: CASSLEHTNYNEQFF. Combining the CDR3 with reference TRBV11-2 and TRBJ2-1 gives the whole variable domain EAGVAQSPRYKIIEKRQSVAFWCNPISGHATLYWYQQILGQGPKLLIQFQNNGVVDDSQLPKDRFSAERLKGVDSTLKIQPAKLEDSAVYLCASSLEHTNYNEQFFGPGTRLTVL.

V and J are TRBV5-1 and TRBJ2-3, with D uncertain. Trimming took off 4 bases at V and 6 bases at J, with 15 bases between the two ends. The CDR3 covers 14 residues. Germline-derived CDR1 and CDR2 are SGHRS and YFSETQ. The chain's CDR3 is CASSLDQLQDTQYF. CDR3 coding DNA: TGCGCCAGCAGCCTGGATCAGCTACAGGATACGCAGTATTTT.

A single count supports this clone. The V gene is TRBV5-6, the J gene TRBJ1-3, with 7 positions matching TRBD1. The V segment lost 0 bases and the J segment 2 bases; nucleotides outside the gene matches: 2. The CDR3 length is 15 residues. Germline CDR1 SGHDT, CDR2 YYEEEE. The CDR3 DNA sequence: TGTGCCAGCAGCTTGGCCGGGACAGCTGGAAACACCATATATTTT. Encoded protein: CASSLAGTAGNTIYF.

The genes are TRBV28 and TRBJ2-7, with TRBD1 identical over 11 bases. Germline CDR1 is MDHEN and CDR2 is SYDVKM. The V and J ends lost 2 bases and 3 bases, in that order; junction bases with no gene match: 3. This CDR3 region has 15 residues. CDR3 sequence: CASSLAGTGGYEQYF. Written as DNA, the CDR3 is TGTGCCAGCAGTTTAGCCGGGACAGGGGGCTACGAGCAGTACTTC.

The chain uses TRBV9 and TRBJ1-5; D is ambiguous. This CDR3 spans 15 amino acids. In germline, CDR1 is SGDLS, CDR2 YYNGEE. V was cut by 3 bases and J by 2 bases, with 12 bases left in between. This CDR3 reads CASSGSDLGNQPQHF. The CDR3 DNA follows: TGTGCCAGCAGCGGGAGCGATCTCGGCAATCAGCCCCAGCATTTT.

Of note for this clone: Germline is not matched at one junction end, which may reflect a read error. The V call is TRBV28, the J call TRBJ1-3; possibly TRBD1 for D (6 bases). This CDR3 spans 14 amino acids. CDR1 and CDR2 from the germline V gene are MDHEN and SYDVKM. The CDR3 is CASRDQGSVNTIYF. CDR3 coding DNA: TGTGCCAGCAGAGATCAGGGGTCTGTAAACACCATATATTTT.

This chain uses TRBV19 with TRBJ2-1, with 11 nucleotides matching TRBD2. With 5 bases clipped from V and 7 bases from J, the junction kept 10 bases outside the gene matches. The CDR3 is made up of 16 amino acids. The V gene's germline CDR1 is LNHDA and CDR2 SQIVND (reference sequence). The CDR3 protein is CASSQVTLAGVNEQFF. The CDR3 nucleotides read TGTGCCAGTAGTCAAGTAACACTAGCGGGAGTGAATGAGCAGTTCTTC.

The chain carries TRBV29-1 and TRBJ2-1; TRBD2 matches 13 bases. The V gene's germline CDR1 is SQVTM and CDR2 ANQGSEA. The CDR3 is 13 residues long. V was clipped by 6 bases and J by 9 bases; unmatched bases: 5. The CDR3 bases are TGCAGCGTACTAGCGGGAGGGCTCGGTGAGCAGTTCTTC. It encodes CSVLAGGLGEQFF.

The J gene is TRBJ1-2, the V gene TRBV28; D gene unclear. Germline CDR1 reads MDHEN; CDR2 reads SYDVKM. This CDR3 region has 15 residues. The V gene lost 7 bases and the J gene lost 2 bases, with 17 bases spanning the gap. As DNA, the CDR3 is TGTGCCAGCACCCTATGGGCGGGCGGAAACTATGGCTACACCTTC. Protein product: CASTLWAGGNYGYTF.

The gene calls are TRBV9 and TRBJ2-2; D call uncertain. CDR1 and CDR2 (germline): SGDLS, YYNGEE. CDR3 length equals 14 residues. The germline V and J ends were trimmed by 0 bases and 4 bases, with 7 bases remaining between them. The CDR3 DNA reads TGTGCCAGCAGCGTAGCTCTAACCACCGGGGAGCTGTTTTTT. The encoded protein is CASSVALTTGELFF. Based on the CDR3 plus reference TRBV9 and TRBJ2-2, the full variable domain is DSGVTQTPKHLITATGQRVTLRCSPRSGDLSVYWYQQSLDQGLQFLIQYYNGEERAKGNILERFSAQQFPDLHSELNLSSLELGDSALYFCASSVALTTGELFFGEGSRLTVL.

The chain has TRBV19 and TRBJ2-5; 10 bases line up with TRBD2. The CDR3 has 15 amino acids. Germline CDR1 and CDR2: LNHDA and SQIVND (reference sequence). V gave up 5 bases and J gave up 6 bases; unmatched junction bases: 9. CDR3 sequence: CASSWSSGSGKTQYF. For the CDR3, the DNA is TGTGCCAGTAGTTGGTCTAGCGGGAGTGGAAAGACCCAGTACTTC.

This chain links TRBV18 with TRBJ2-1; tentatively, D is TRBD2 (5 bases). The CDR3 loop spans 15 amino acids. Trimming cost V 3 bases and J 6 bases, with 15 bases left between them. The germline V gene encodes CDR1 KGHSH and CDR2 LQKENI. CDR3 residues: CASSPRERVSNEQFF. DNA of the CDR3: TGTGCCAGCTCACCCCGGGAAAGGGTCTCCAATGAGCAGTTCTTC.

The rearrangement uses TRBV14 and TRBJ1-2; 10 bases fit TRBD1. This CDR3 spans 16 amino acids. Germline V gives CDR1 SGHDN, CDR2 FVKESK. Trimming cost V 2 bases and J 3 bases; bases outside gene matches: 6. This CDR3 is CASSQPDRGPYYGYTF. DNA of the CDR3: TGTGCCAGCAGCCAACCTGACAGGGGGCCGTACTATGGCTACACCTTC.

V and J are TRBV5-1 and TRBJ2-7; 11 bases fit TRBD1. V lost 5 bases, J lost 0 bases, and 4 bases stayed unmatched. Germline V lookup: CDR1 SGHRS, CDR2 YFSETQ. The CDR3 length is 15 residues. CDR3 residues: CASRTGTGGSYEQYF. The CDR3 DNA follows: TGCGCCAGCAGAACCGGGACAGGGGGCTCCTACGAGCAGTACTTC. The entire variable domain, with the rest obtained from reference TRBV5-1 and TRBJ2-7, is as follows: KAGVTQTPRYLIKTRGQQVTLSCSPISGHRSVSWYQQTPGQGLQFLFEYFSETQRNKGNFPGRFSGRQFSNSRSEMNVSTLELGDSALYLCASRTGTGGSYEQYFGPGTRLTVT.

V gene TRBV6-5 combines with J gene TRBJ1-1, with D maybe TRBD1 (5 bases). Trimming removed 8 bases from V and 3 bases from J, with 16 bases in between. This CDR3 region has 14 residues. Germline values: CDR1 MNHEY, CDR2 SVGAGI. Here the CDR3 reads CASSGGIRDTEAFF. DNA for the CDR3: TGTGCCAGCTCCGGGGGGATTAGGGACACTGAAGCTTTCTTT.

The genes are TRBV5-1 and TRBJ2-5, with 7 bases aligning to TRBD1. V dropped 3 bases and J dropped 5; count of bases not matched to a gene: 10. The germline V gene encodes CDR1 SGHRS and CDR2 YFSETQ. This CDR3 comprises 15 residues. CDR3 residues: CASSSTGNDLETQYF. CDR3 bases: TGCGCCAGCAGCTCGACAGGGAATGATTTGGAGACCCAGTACTTC.

This chain connects TRBV5-1 to TRBJ1-6, with 7 positions matching TRBD1. V shed 0 bases, J shed 6 bases, and the junction held 9 bases outside the gene matches. This CDR3 is 17 amino acids long. Germline V gives CDR1 SGHRS, CDR2 YFSETQ. The CDR3: CASSLDSRGLGNSPLHF. Here the CDR3 DNA reads TGCGCCAGCAGCTTGGATAGTAGGGGGCTAGGTAATTCACCCCTCCACTTT.

The V call is TRBV5-1, the J call TRBJ2-4; possible D gene TRBD1, 5 bases. Trimming took off 0 bases at V and 8 bases at J, with 18 bases between the two ends. This CDR3 spans 16 amino acids. Germline V gene sequence: CDR1 SGHRS, CDR2 YFSETQ. The CDR3 is CASSLGVLDSGYIQYF. The DNA for the CDR3 is TGCGCCAGCAGCTTGGGGGTACTGGATTCAGGGTACATTCAGTACTTC.

The genes are TRBV24-1 and TRBJ2-5, with 9 nucleotides matching TRBD2. CDR3 size: 16 residues. The V gene end was trimmed by 0 bases and the J gene end by 4 bases; junction bases not matched to a gene: 5. From germline, CDR1 is KGHDR and CDR2 SFDVKD. The CDR3 sequence: CATSDLASGKTETQYF. CDR3 in DNA: TGTGCCACCAGTGATTTGGCTAGCGGGAAAACAGAGACCCAGTACTTC.

The chain carries TRBV28 and TRBJ2-7; 10 bases fit TRBD1. J gave up 0 bases and V 3 bases, and 17 bases lay outside the gene matches. The CDR3 sequence is 20 residues long. CDR1 and CDR2 (germline): MDHEN, SYDVKM. CDR3 amino acids: CASSFSLRDRGLKISYEQYF. CDR3 sequence (DNA): TGTGCCAGCAGTTTCAGCCTCCGGGACAGGGGCCTAAAAATCTCCTACGAGCAGTACTTC.